This is a list of T cell receptor beta chains from one sample in a study of CD8+ T cells in alopecia areata. Method: immunoSEQ multiplex PCR; TCRdb's copy keeps in-frame clones and lacks some. The table records 100,000 to 150,000 clones, about 51% of them present only once. Sample: NKG2D-low CD8+ T cells sorted from blood. Receptor source: a human donor with alopecia areata. CDR3s include the opening cysteine and the closing phenylalanine or tryptophan. Fields, in order: clone size, J gene, CDR3 length, V gene, D gene, CDR3 protein, CDR3 DNA. A D gene is named only where the DNA matches it firmly. Some rows mark clone size as missing; the rest say once, few, many or name a class of expanded clone.

. | TRBJ1-1 | 13 | TRBV27 | . | CASSLRGGTEAFF | TGTGCCAGCAGTTTGCGGGGCGGCACTGAAGCTTTCTTT
. | TRBJ2-2 | 16 | TRBV25-1 | . | CASSGPGGRHAGELFF | TGTGCCAGCAGTGGGCCCGGGGGGCGGCATGCCGGGGAGCTGTTTTTT
. | TRBJ2-2 | 12 | TRBV30 | . | CAWSVPPGELFF | TGTGCCTGGAGTGTACCCCCCGGGGAGCTGTTTTTT
. | TRBJ2-7 | 13 | TRBV14 | TRBD1 | CASSLQGWEEQYF | TGTGCCAGCAGCCTACAGGGGTGGGAAGAGCAGTACTTC
many | TRBJ2-2 | 12 | TRBV11-2 | . | CASSSNTGELFF | TGTGCCAGCAGCTCAAACACCGGGGAGCTGTTTTTT
. | TRBJ2-3 | 11 | TRBV5-4 | . | CASSKADTQYF | TGTGCCAGCAGCAAGGCAGATACGCAGTATTTT
. | TRBJ2-7 | 14 | TRBV29-1 | . | CSVGQALNSYEQYF | TGCAGCGTTGGACAGGCCCTAAACTCCTACGAGCAGTACTTC
. | TRBJ2-3 | 14 | TRBV29-1 | . | CSVEDRKATDTQYF | TGCAGCGTTGAAGATCGTAAGGCCACAGATACGCAGTATTTT
. | TRBJ2-3 | 14 | TRBV13 | TRBD2 | CASSLGGGIDTQYF | TGTGCCAGCAGCTTAGGCGGGGGGATCGATACGCAGTATTTT
once | TRBJ2-5 | 15 | TRBV29-1 | . | CSVDPTSNMGETQYF | TGCAGCGTTGATCCCACTAGCAATATGGGAGAGACCCAGTACTTC
once | TRBJ2-7 | 12 | TRBV25-1 | . | CASGGGSYEQYF | TGTGCCAGCGGCGGCGGTTCCTACGAGCAGTACTTC
. | TRBJ2-5 | 14 | TRBV29-1 | . | CSVEAGQLQETQYF | TGCAGCGTTGAAGCTGGGCAGTTACAAGAGACCCAGTACTTC
. | TRBJ2-7 | 14 | TRBV27 | . | CASSPAVFSYEQYF | TGTGCCAGCTCCCCGGCAGTCTTTTCCTACGAGCAGTACTTC
few | TRBJ1-3 | 13 | TRBV29-1 | . | CSVDEGSGNTIYF | TGCAGCGTTGATGAGGGATCTGGAAACACCATATATTTT
few | TRBJ2-7 | 14 | TRBV18 | . | CASSPDGLHYEQYF | TGTGCCAGCTCACCGGACGGATTGCACTACGAGCAGTACTTC
. | TRBJ2-1 | 11 | TRBV30 | . | CAWSVNPEQFF | TGTGCCTGGAGTGTCAATCCGGAGCAGTTCTTC
. | TRBJ2-6 | 12 | TRBV13 | . | CASGAGANVLTF | TGTGCCAGCGGCGCTGGGGCCAACGTCCTGACTTTC
few | TRBJ2-1 | 10 | TRBV29-1 | . | CSVVVERQFF | TGCAGCGTTGTAGTAGAGCGCCAGTTCTTC
. | TRBJ2-7 | 13 | TRBV29-1 | TRBD1 | CSANLGQGGEQYF | TGCAGCGCCAATCTAGGACAGGGGGGCGAGCAGTACTTC
. | TRBJ2-4 | 11 | TRBV2 | . | CASTLGGLSNF | TGTGCCAGCACCCTAGGGGGGCTATCCAACTTC
. | TRBJ2-2 | 12 | TRBV30 | . | CAWKGPPGELFF | TGTGCCTGGAAAGGGCCCCCCGGGGAGCTGTTTTTT
. | TRBJ1-1 | 16 | TRBV28 | . | CASIPVVELRGTEAFF | TGTGCCAGCATCCCGGTGGTCGAGCTAAGAGGCACTGAAGCTTTCTTT
. | TRBJ2-7 | 11 | TRBV29-1 | . | CSVDSTHEQYF | TGCAGCGTTGACAGTACCCACGAGCAGTACTTC
. | TRBJ2-1 | 12 | TRBV29-1 | . | CSVKEGVNEQFF | TGCAGCGTGAAAGAGGGAGTCAATGAGCAGTTCTTC